The 25 T cell receptor beta chains listed next were all sequenced from one sample in a study of blood T cell repertoires in COVID-19. Only in-frame clones appear in the TCRdb table, and some are missing; sequencing was by immunoSEQ multiplex PCR. The table records about 170,000 clones, roughly 84% of them present only once. Input material: peripheral blood. Receptor source: an older woman with acute or convalescent COVID-19.

A single count supports this clone. The chain uses TRBV10-1 and TRBJ2-2, with D unresolved. Per the germline V gene, CDR1 is WNHNN and CDR2 is SYGVQD (reference sequence). The CDR3 covers 13 residues. V was shortened by 2 bases and J by 2 bases, with 3 bases between the two germline ends. The CDR3 bases are TGCGCCAGCAGTGAGACAAACACCGGGGAGCTGTTTTTT. Translated: CASSETNTGELFF.

The chain links TRBV5-1 to TRBJ1-6; 9 bases align to TRBD1. The CDR3 loop spans 17 amino acids. Germline V gene sequence: CDR1 SGHRS, CDR2 YFSETQ. Unmatched junction bases numbered 7, after V lost 4 bases and J lost 2 bases. The CDR3 nucleotides read TGCGCCAGCAGCATTACAGGGGGCGTGACCTATAATTCACCCCTCCACTTT. Translating gives CASSITGGVTYNSPLHF.

This clone was recorded many times. One end of the junction does not line up with germline, which may come from a read error. This sequence joins TRBV5-6 and TRBJ2-7; 7 bases are shared with TRBD1. The CDR3 length is 16 residues. Germline values: CDR1 SGHDT, CDR2 YYEEEE. CDR3 region: CASSLGRETGKYEQYF. The CDR3, as DNA: TGTGCCAGCAGTTTGGGCAGAGAGACAGGGAAGTACGAGCAGTACTTC.

V gene TRBV6-4 combines with J gene TRBJ2-7, with a possible D match to TRBD1 (6 bases). This CDR3 region has 15 residues. Germline lookup yields CDR1 MRHNA and CDR2 SNTAGT. Between the trimmed V and J ends, which lost 0 bases and 3 bases, there was a span of 12 bases. The CDR3 DNA reads TGTGCCAGCAGTGACTCTCCAGGGGCGGGCTACGAGCAGTACTTC. This translates into CASSDSPGAGYEQYF.

V and J are TRBV18 and TRBJ2-1; D is possibly TRBD1 (6 bases). This CDR3 is 15 amino acids long. Germline V gene sequence: CDR1 KGHSH, CDR2 LQKENI. Trimming removed 4 bases at V and 6 bases at J, with 16 bases between. Here the CDR3 reads CASSLGQLLRNEQFF. The CDR3 nucleotides are TGTGCCAGCTCACTTGGACAGCTACTACGCAATGAGCAGTTCTTC. The full variable domain, its missing parts supplied by reference TRBV18 and TRBJ2-1, is NAGVMQNPRHLVRRRGQEARLRCSPMKGHSHVYWYRQLPEEGLKFMVYLQKENIIDESGMPKERFSAEFPKEGPSILRIQQVVRGDSAAYFCASSLGQLLRNEQFFGPGTRLTVL.

This rearrangement joins TRBV4-2 to TRBJ1-1; D might be TRBD1 (5 bases). Trimming left V 0 bases short and J 0 bases short, with 8 bases between. The germline gives CDR1 LGHNA, CDR2 YNFKEQ. The CDR3 extends over 15 amino acids. CDR3 in DNA: TGTGCCAGCAGCCAAGATGGCAGGGTGAACACTGAAGCTTTCTTT. The encoded protein is CASSQDGRVNTEAFF.

In its sample, this clone was seen a few times. This chain links TRBV6-5 with TRBJ1-2, with TRBD1 identical over 7 bases. Germline V gene lookup returns CDR1 MNHEY and CDR2 SVGAGI. The CDR3 spans 15 residues. The ends lost 6 bases at V and 6 bases at J; junction bases unmatched: 13. The CDR3 here is CASRSPGTVHHGYTF. Written as DNA, the CDR3 is TGTGCCAGCAGGTCACCCGGGACAGTACACCATGGCTACACCTTC.

This clone was detected a few times. This chain connects TRBV19 to TRBJ1-5, with TRBD1 matching 11 bases. CDR1 LNHDA and CDR2 SQIVND come from the germline V gene (reference sequence). The V and J ends lost 4 bases and 6 bases, in that order; junction bases with no gene match: 8. This CDR3 comprises 16 residues. In DNA, the CDR3 is TGTGCCAGTAGTACCTTCGGACAGGGGGCCTTTCAGCCCCAGCATTTT. Translating it yields CASSTFGQGAFQPQHF.

The CDR3 is CSAPTGLGYTF. CDR3 nucleotides: TGCAGTGCGCCGACAGGGTTGGGCTACACCTTC. The V and J genes are TRBV20-1 and TRBJ1-2; 7 bases map to TRBD1. This CDR3 has 11 amino acids. The germline V gene encodes CDR1 DFQATT and CDR2 SNEGSKA (reference sequence). Trimming at V came to 6 bases and at J to 8 bases, leaving 6 bases not matched to a gene.

This clone was picked up a small number of times. The V and J genes are TRBV5-8 and TRBJ2-3; TRBD2 matches 11 bases. V was clipped by 4 bases and J by 6 bases; unmatched bases: 7. Per the germline V gene, CDR1 is SGHTS and CDR2 is YDEGEE. This CDR3 contains 15 residues. CDR3 sequence: CASSLSGGASDTQYF. The CDR3 DNA reads TGTGCCAGCAGCCTTAGCGGGGGGGCGTCCGATACGCAGTATTTT.

This clone was picked up a small number of times. The chain carries TRBV19 and TRBJ1-4; TRBD1 aligns across 8 bases. Trimming cost V 8 bases and J 5 bases; bases outside gene matches: 7. CDR1 and CDR2 (germline): LNHDA, SQIVND (reference sequence). The CDR3 is 14 amino acids. CDR3 region: CASQPRGLNEKLFF. The CDR3 coding sequence is TGTGCCAGTCAACCCAGGGGGCTGAATGAAAAACTGTTTTTT.

V usage is TRBV25-1 and J usage is TRBJ2-1; D gene unclear. Trimming left V 2 bases short and J 0 bases short, with 11 bases between. The CDR3 length is 16 residues. Per the germline V gene, CDR1 is MGHDK and CDR2 is SYGVNS. This CDR3 reads CASSEGPGSSYNEQFF. CDR3 bases: TGTGCCAGCAGTGAAGGTCCAGGAAGCTCCTACAATGAGCAGTTCTTC.

The rearrangement uses TRBV6-6 and TRBJ1-5, with a weak D call TRBD1 (5 bases). Germline CDR1 MNHNY, CDR2 SVGAGI (reference sequence). The length of the CDR3 is 13 residues. With 6 bases removed from V and 4 bases from J, the gap between germline ends came to 10 bases. The CDR3: CASRRDLNQPQHF. The CDR3 DNA is TGTGCCAGCAGAAGGGACTTGAATCAGCCCCAGCATTTT.

This clone was observed a single time. The chain links TRBV29-1 to TRBJ1-4; D perhaps matches TRBD1 (5 bases). V lost 4 bases and J 8 bases, leaving 11 bases between the germline ends. The CDR3 runs to 12 residues. From germline, CDR1 is SQVTM and CDR2 ANQGSEA. This CDR3 is CSVGSGREKLFF. For the CDR3, the DNA is TGCAGCGTTGGGTCAGGGAGGGAAAAACTGTTTTTT.

The chain combines TRBV4-1 with TRBJ1-2; 7 nucleotides line up with TRBD1. Germline V gives CDR1 MGHRA, CDR2 YSYEKL. The CDR3 sequence is 14 residues long. V was pared by 4 bases and J by 3 bases, with 5 bases of the junction left unmatched. DNA of the CDR3: TGCGCCAGCAGCCCCCAAAGGGGGCACTATGGCTACACCTTC. Its translation: CASSPQRGHYGYTF.

The rearrangement uses TRBV5-1 and TRBJ1-1; 8 bases fit TRBD1. Germline V gene data show CDR1 as SGHRS and CDR2 as YFSETQ. V lost 5 bases and J lost 5; bases outside the gene matches: 8. The CDR3 is made up of 14 amino acids. CDR3 amino acids: CASRGAGGRTEAFF. In DNA form, the CDR3 reads TGCGCCAGCAGAGGGGCAGGGGGCCGGACTGAAGCTTTCTTT.

CDR3 protein: CASSPRQANYGYTF. CDR3 sequence (DNA): TGTGCCAGCAGCCCGAGACAGGCTAACTATGGCTACACCTTC. The chain uses TRBV9 and TRBJ1-2; D perhaps matches TRBD1 (6 bases). The V gene's germline CDR1 is SGDLS and CDR2 YYNGEE. This CDR3 is built from 14 residues. V dropped 4 bases and J dropped 0 bases, with 10 bases sitting between them.

The chain joins TRBV6-2 or TRBV6-3 to TRBJ2-7; perhaps TRBD1 as D (5 bases). CDR1 and CDR2 (germline): MNHEY, SVGEGT. V was cut by 4 bases and J by 3 bases, with 19 bases left in between. The CDR3 extends over 16 amino acids. CDR3 protein: CASSFFGNRMDYEQYF. The CDR3 bases are TGTGCCAGCAGTTTCTTTGGTAACAGGATGGACTACGAGCAGTACTTC.

The chain has TRBV9 and TRBJ1-1; TRBD1 matches at 7 bases. CDR3 length: 14 amino acids. J lost 11 bases, V lost 0 bases, and 10 bases had no gene match. Germline CDR1 reads SGDLS; CDR2 reads YYNGEE. CDR3 region: CASSVVGTDPGAFF. In DNA form, the CDR3 reads TGTGCCAGCAGCGTAGTCGGGACAGACCCGGGGGCTTTCTTT.

The chain employs TRBV5-4 and TRBJ2-7, with D possibly TRBD1 on 6 matching bases. Trimming pared 2 bases from V and 1 base from J, leaving 7 bases between. Germline V lookup: CDR1 SGHNT, CDR2 YYREEE (reference sequence). The CDR3 is 13 amino acids. The CDR3 nucleotides are TGTGCCAGCAGCTTAACAGGGTCCTACGAGCAGTACTTC. Translation: CASSLTGSYEQYF.

Concerning this clone: The same CDR3 also results from other DNA sequences found in this sample. This chain uses TRBV7-9 with TRBJ1-4; 10 bases agree with TRBD1. The germline gives CDR1 SEHNR, CDR2 FQNEAQ (reference sequence). With V trimmed by 3 bases and J by 6 bases, 1 base remained unmatched. CDR3 size: 14 residues. CDR3 nucleotides: TGTGCCAGCAGCTTGGGGACAGGGGATGAAAAACTGTTTTTT. This codes for CASSLGTGDEKLFF.

The V gene is TRBV4-2, the J gene TRBJ1-2, with TRBD1 matching over 10 bases. The CDR3 runs to 16 residues. Germline lookup yields CDR1 LGHNA and CDR2 YNFKEQ. J gave up 11 bases and V 0 bases, and 12 bases lay outside the gene matches. CDR3 nucleotide sequence: TGTGCCAGCAGCCAAGAGGGGACAGGGGCCTTTACTGCTTACACCTTC. Translating gives CASSQEGTGAFTAYTF.

The genes are TRBV28 and TRBJ1-2, with TRBD1 identical over 11 bases. V trimming: 5 bases; J trimming: 2 bases; junction bases outside the gene matches: 4. This CDR3 is built from 15 residues. Germline values: CDR1 MDHEN, CDR2 SYDVKM. The CDR3 sequence: CASSTGQGVNYGYTF. CDR3 DNA sequence: TGTGCCAGCAGTACGGGACAGGGGGTCAACTATGGCTACACCTTC.

The chain is built from TRBV19 and TRBJ2-3; 11 nucleotides agree with TRBD2. V lost 6 bases and J lost 2; bases outside the gene matches: 7. Germline V gene sequence: CDR1 LNHDA, CDR2 SQIVND (reference sequence). The CDR3 length is 16 residues. Here the CDR3 reads CASRKTSGGFTDTQYF. CDR3 sequence (DNA): TGTGCCAGTAGGAAAACTAGCGGGGGTTTCACAGATACGCAGTATTTT. Looking up the rest from reference TRBV19 and TRBJ2-3 gives the full variable domain: DGGITQSPKYLFRKEGQNVTLSCEQNLNHDAMYWYRQDPGQGLRLIYYSQIVNDFQKGDIAEGYSVSREKKESFPLTVTSAQKNPTAFYLCASRKTSGGFTDTQYFGPGTRLTVL.

In regard to this clone: A read error may account for a junction end that differs from germline. The gene calls are TRBV7-7 and TRBJ1-3, with 7 bases aligning to TRBD1. There are 19 residues in the CDR3. The germline V gene has CDR1 SSHAT and CDR2 FNYEAQ (reference sequence). The CDR3 loop is CASSLAQQGGLNSGNTIYF. The CDR3 bases are TGTGCTAGCAGCTTAGCCCAGCAGGGGGGCCTTAACTCTGGAAACACCATATATTTT.